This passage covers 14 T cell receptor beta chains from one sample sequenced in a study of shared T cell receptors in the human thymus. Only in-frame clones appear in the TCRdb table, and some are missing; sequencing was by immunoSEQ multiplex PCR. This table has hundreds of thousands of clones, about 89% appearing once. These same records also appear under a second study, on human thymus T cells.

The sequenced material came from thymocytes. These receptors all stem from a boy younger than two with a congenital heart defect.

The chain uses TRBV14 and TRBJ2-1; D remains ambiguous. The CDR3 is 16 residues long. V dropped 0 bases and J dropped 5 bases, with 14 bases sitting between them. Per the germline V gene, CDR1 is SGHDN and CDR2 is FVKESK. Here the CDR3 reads CASSQDWVATNNEQFF. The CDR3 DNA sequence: TGTGCCAGCAGCCAAGATTGGGTAGCTACAAACAATGAGCAGTTCTTC.

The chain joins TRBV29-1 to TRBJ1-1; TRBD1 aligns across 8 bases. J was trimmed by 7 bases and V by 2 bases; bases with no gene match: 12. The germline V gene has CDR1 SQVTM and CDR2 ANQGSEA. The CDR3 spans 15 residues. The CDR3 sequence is CSVEFRRVGQGEAFF. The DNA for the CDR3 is TGCAGCGTTGAATTCCGTCGTGTCGGACAGGGTGAAGCTTTCTTT.

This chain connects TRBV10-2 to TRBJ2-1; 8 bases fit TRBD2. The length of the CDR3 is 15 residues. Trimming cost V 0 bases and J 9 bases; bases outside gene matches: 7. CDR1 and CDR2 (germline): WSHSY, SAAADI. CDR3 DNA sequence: TGCGCCAGCAGTGAGTCGGGACTAGTTCAACTTGAGCAGTTCTTC. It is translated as CASSESGLVQLEQFF.

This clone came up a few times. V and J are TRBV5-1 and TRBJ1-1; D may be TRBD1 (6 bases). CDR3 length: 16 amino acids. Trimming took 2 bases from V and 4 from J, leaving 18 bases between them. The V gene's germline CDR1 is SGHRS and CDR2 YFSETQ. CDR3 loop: CASSFGGGRRGTEAFF. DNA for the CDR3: TGCGCCAGCAGCTTCGGGGGGGGCAGGCGAGGCACTGAAGCTTTCTTT.

The CDR3: CASSQDRAPDRPQAQFF. The CDR3 DNA reads TGTGCCAGCAGCCAAGATAGAGCCCCGGACAGGCCCCAAGCGCAGTTCTTC. This chain uses TRBV14 with TRBJ2-1; 7 nucleotides line up with TRBD1. In germline, CDR1 is SGHDN, CDR2 FVKESK. Trimming cost V 0 bases and J 12 bases; bases outside gene matches: 17. This CDR3 comprises 17 residues. Supplemented by reference TRBV14 and TRBJ2-1, the full variable domain reads EAGVTQFPSHSVIEKGQTVTLRCDPISGHDNLYWYRRVMGKEIKFLLHFVKESKQDESGMPNNRFLAERTGGTYSTLKVQPAELEDSGVYFCASSQDRAPDRPQAQFFGPGTRLTVL.

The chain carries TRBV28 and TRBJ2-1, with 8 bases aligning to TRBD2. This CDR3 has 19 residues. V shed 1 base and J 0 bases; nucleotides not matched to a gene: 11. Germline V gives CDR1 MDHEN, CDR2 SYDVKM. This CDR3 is CASSLYCGRTLSSYNEQFF. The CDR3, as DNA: TGTGCCAGCAGTTTATACTGCGGGAGGACCCTCAGCTCCTACAATGAGCAGTTCTTC.

The CDR3 DNA sequence: TGTGCCAGCCTAAGAGCGGGAGGGCTGTACGAGCAGTACTTC. Its protein is CASLRAGGLYEQYF. The chain recombines TRBV28 with TRBJ2-7, with 10 bases matching TRBD2. In germline, CDR1 is MDHEN, CDR2 SYDVKM. This CDR3 spans 14 amino acids. The trim removed 8 bases at V and 4 bases at J, leaving 8 bases unmatched.

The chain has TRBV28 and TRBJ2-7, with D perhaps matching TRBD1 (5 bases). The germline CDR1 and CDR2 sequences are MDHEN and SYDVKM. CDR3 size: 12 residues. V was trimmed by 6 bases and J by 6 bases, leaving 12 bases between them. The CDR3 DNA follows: TGTGCCAGCAGCCTAGACCAGGGCGAGCAGTACTTC. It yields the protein CASSLDQGEQYF.

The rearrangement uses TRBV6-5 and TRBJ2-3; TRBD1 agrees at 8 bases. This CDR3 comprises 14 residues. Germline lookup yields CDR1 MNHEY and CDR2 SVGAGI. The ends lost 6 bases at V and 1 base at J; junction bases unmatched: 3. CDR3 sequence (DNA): TGTGCCAGCAGCTCGGGACAGGGCACAGATACGCAGTATTTT. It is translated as CASSSGQGTDTQYF.

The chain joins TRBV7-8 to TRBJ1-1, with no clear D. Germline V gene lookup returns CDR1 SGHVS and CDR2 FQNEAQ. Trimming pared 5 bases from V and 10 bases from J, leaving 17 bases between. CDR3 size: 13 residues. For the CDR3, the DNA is TGTGCCAGCAGCGTCCGGGAGGAGACACGAGCTTTCTTT. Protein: CASSVREETRAFF.

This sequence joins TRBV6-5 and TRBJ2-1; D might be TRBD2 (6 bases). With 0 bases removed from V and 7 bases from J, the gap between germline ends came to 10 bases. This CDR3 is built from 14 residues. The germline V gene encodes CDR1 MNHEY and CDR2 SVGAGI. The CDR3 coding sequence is TGTGCCAGCAGTTACTCCCTAGCGCTGAATGAGCAGTTCTTC. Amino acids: CASSYSLALNEQFF.

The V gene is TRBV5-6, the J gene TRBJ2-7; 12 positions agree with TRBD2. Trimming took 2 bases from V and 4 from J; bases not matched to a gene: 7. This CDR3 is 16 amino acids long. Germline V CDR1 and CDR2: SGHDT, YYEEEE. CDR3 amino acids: CASSLPGLAGGYEQYF. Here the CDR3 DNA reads TGTGCCAGCAGCTTACCTGGCCTAGCGGGAGGGTACGAGCAGTACTTC.

The CDR3 protein is CASSLSGEETQYF. In DNA form, the CDR3 reads TGTGCCAGCAGTTTGTCGGGGGAAGAGACCCAGTACTTC. The rearrangement uses TRBV28 and TRBJ2-5; tentative D call: TRBD2 (6 bases). Germline values: CDR1 MDHEN, CDR2 SYDVKM. Trimming removed 3 bases from V and 3 bases from J, with 8 bases in between. The CDR3 is 13 residues long. The variable domain in full, with the rest retrieved from reference TRBV28 and TRBJ2-5, is DVKVTQSSRYLVKRTGEKVFLECVQDMDHENMFWYRQDPGLGLRLIYFSYDVKMKEKGDIPEGYSVSREKKERFSLILESASTNQTSMYLCASSLSGEETQYFGPGTRLLVL.

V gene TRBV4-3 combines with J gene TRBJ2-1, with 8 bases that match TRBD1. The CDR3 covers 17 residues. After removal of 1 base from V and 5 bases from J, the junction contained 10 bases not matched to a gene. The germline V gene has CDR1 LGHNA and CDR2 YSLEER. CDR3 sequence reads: CASSQVRQGLFNNEQFF. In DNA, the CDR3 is TGCGCCAGCAGCCAAGTCCGACAGGGGTTATTCAACAATGAGCAGTTCTTC.